This T cell receptor (beta chain) was identified during a study of CD8 T cells in ankylosing spondylitis. Whole-study results and caveats: CD8+ disease-linked clones were present at relatively low frequencies in blood. What appeared characteristic of ankylosing spondylitis blood was a TCR beta motif of about eight highly homologous variants. Within matched ankylosing spondylitis synovial fluid, disease-linked clones were reportedly significantly enriched.

As the method for making TCR beta libraries, quantitative 5'-RACE with molecular barcodes was used. MiXCR, applied by TCRdb to the 5' RACE reads, yields one record per CDR3 protein. The repertoire holds roughly 370,000 distinct CDR3 sequences, about a fifth seen once, with roughly a sixth in the top ten. This clonotype was seen only a few times. Its antigen is not identified. The CDR3 extends over 15 amino acids. With 3 bases removed from V and 1 base from J, the gap between germline ends came to 9 bases. Sample: blood, either unsorted or a sorted T cell fraction (not recorded which). This chain joins TRBV12-3 or TRBV12-4 and TRBJ2-2; D is undetermined. This sequence originates from a male donor with ankylosing spondylitis. The CDR3 here is CASSFQAGNTGELFF. For the CDR3, the DNA is TGTGCCAGCAGTTTTCAAGCCGGGAACACCGGGGAGCTGTTTTTT.